This record covers a single T cell receptor (beta chain). The antigen is not known. Sequenced by immunoSEQ multiplex PCR; TCRdb stores in-frame clones only, minus some. This sample carries more than 70,000 clones, 90% to 96% of them seen once, and the ten largest clones take 1.6%. The record originates from a study of cytomegalovirus exposure and HLA in healthy donors. On the study more broadly: A later analysis reported the approximately 120 validation repertoires used the same platform as the 666 first-cohort repertoires.

With V trimmed by 8 bases and J by 3 bases, 1 base remained unmatched. The CDR3 covers 12 residues. The V gene's germline CDR1 is MNHEY and CDR2 SMNVEV (reference sequence). Points from the study as a whole: Using the classifier, cytomegalovirus status was reportedly diagnosed with high specificity and sensitivity. Most TCRs appeared rarely, but some public TCRs recurred in many donors.

The sequenced sample consisted of PBMCs. The receptor's source is a young man in good health and CMV-seropositive. This chain links TRBV27 with TRBJ1-3, with 7 nucleotides matching TRBD1. The CDR3 region is CASWDSGNTIYF. CDR3 DNA: TGTGCCAGCTGGGACAGTGGAAACACCATATATTTT.